Below are 2 T cell receptor beta chains sequenced from a single sample in a study of blood T cell repertoires in COVID-19. The protocol was immunoSEQ multiplex PCR, while the TCRdb copy is restricted to in-frame clones and leaves out a portion. The data show 70,000 to 95,000 clones, about nine tenths seen once. The sequenced sample was peripheral blood. The source is a human donor with active COVID-19. The donor label of this sample is uncertain.

J is TRBJ2-1 and V is TRBV7-9, with TRBD1 matching over 7 bases. J was trimmed by 7 bases and V by 8 bases; bases with no gene match: 14. The V gene's germline CDR1 is SEHNR and CDR2 FQNEAQ (reference sequence). This CDR3 is built from 15 residues. The CDR3 bases are TGTGCCAGCCAACCGGGACAGCCTCTGGAAAATGAGCAGTTCTTC. Translating gives CASQPGQPLENEQFF.

V gene TRBV7-6 combines with J gene TRBJ2-3; D is perhaps TRBD2 (7 bases). The CDR3 is 15 amino acids. V was trimmed by 1 base and J by 2 bases, leaving 10 bases between them. Per germline, CDR1 SGHVS and CDR2 FNYEAQ. DNA for the CDR3: TGTGCCAGCAGCTTAGTGGGGGGGCCCACAGATACGCAGTATTTT. Protein product: CASSLVGGPTDTQYF.